This section outlines one T cell receptor beta chain sequence together with its context. This clonotype has just a few counts. Its antigen specificity is not known. Base qualities are not recorded, but no much larger clone differs from it by a single base. The data belong to a study of regulatory T cells in long-lasting Graves disease (dated by TCRdb to the early 2020s). At the level of the whole study: Persistent Graves' disease was defined as persistently positive TSH receptor autoantibodies together with antithyroid drug treatment for over 5 years. Peripheral blood TCR sequencing and RNA sequencing compared persistent Graves' disease patients with newly diagnosed Graves' disease patients. The study was conducted in China and was registered as a clinical trial. A total of about 33 samples underwent TCR sequencing, from roughly 13 patients with persistent Graves' disease and some 20 patients with newly diagnosed Graves' disease. Antithyroid drugs had been taken for ten to twelve years on average by persistent Graves' disease patients in the clinical cohort. The investigation overall reported the following: A larger number of public clonotypes was shared among persistent patients (fewer than 3,000) than among newly diagnosed patients (around 970). The study examined only peripheral blood because the primary lesion, thyroid tissue, could not be accessed. Sequencing and analysis were limited to the TCR beta chain. TRBV28, TRBJ1-2 and TRBJ2-5 were preferentially used in persistent disease, while TRBV20-1 and TRBJ2-1 were favored in newly diagnosed disease. The authors noted that the small sample size was a limitation that may lower accuracy. Lower TCR Shannon entropy and fewer highly expanded clones were observed in persistent Graves' disease patients than in newly diagnosed patients, which suggested clonal expansion.

The library was made by multiplex PCR. Sequencing was carried out with an Illumina HiSeq 4000. iRepertoire HTBI primers and Arm-PCR amplification of CDR3 regions were used to construct TCR beta libraries. Before sequencing, the PCR products went through gel purification. Under the source paper's analysis protocol: Gene usage analysis of CDR3 amino acid clonotypes used the 62 TRBV and 14 to 15 TRBJ segments found across samples. Filtered high-quality paired reads were merged into contigs using COPE and FqMerger. Contigs were aligned with BLAST to IMGT TRBV, TRBD and TRBJ reference genes, and CDR3 was defined per IMGT. Any clonotype with a frequency above 0.1% was classified as a highly expanded clone. Repertoire diversity was measured by Shannon entropy, and V-J evenness by the Gini coefficient. A clonotype found in more than one individual was treated as public. TCRdb passed the public sequencing reads through fastp at Q25 and MiXCR, retaining productive beta sequences. Each CDR3 protein gets just one entry, which takes the most common genes and DNA from the rows behind it. The V and J calls shown here were made by TCRdb, not taken from the authors' results. Across this sample there are about 460,000 distinct CDR3 sequences, with under 25% seen only once. The ten most abundant clones make up approximately 14% of the sample.

This specimen's time point label, interpreted: persistent/refractory GD, antithyroid drugs over 5 years with positive TRAb. For both TCR sequencing and RNA sequencing, RNA was extracted from PBMCs using TRIzol. The diagnosis of Graves' disease was made according to American Thyroid Association guidelines. The patients came from an endocrinology department in Xi'an, China. Each patient gave approximately 9.7 milliliters of peripheral blood, collected in an EDTA anticoagulant tube. Ficoll Paque Plus density gradient separation was used to isolate PBMCs, and no further T cell sorting was performed. An Agilent 2100 Bioanalyzer and agarose gel were used to check RNA quality, and a NanoDrop 2000 was used to measure RNA concentration. The CDR3 spans 15 residues, from the cysteine through the phenylalanine. Only the CDR3 DNA is retained, 45 bases long and in frame from the first base. Relative to germline, V is missing 7 bases and J is missing 6 bases, with 9 bases of the junction outside any gene match. CDR1 and CDR2 (MDHEN, SYDVKM) derive from the germline V gene.

Recombination linked TRBV28 to TRBJ2-2; 9 central bases correspond to TRBD2. The TCR comes from a female donor with Graves disease. The sample here was peripheral blood mononuclear cells (PBMCs), taken when the disease was refractory, from a patient treated with antithyroid drugs. The CDR3 here reads CASKSSGRSPGELFF. Here is the DNA: TGTGCCAGCAAAAGTAGCGGGAGATCCCCCGGGGAGCTGTTTTTT.